These T cell receptor beta chains were read from a single sample in a study of blood T cell repertoires in COVID-19. TCRdb's copy holds only in-frame clones and misses some; the assay was immunoSEQ multiplex PCR. Here the sample spans about 220,000 clones, 70% to 90% being singletons. Input material: PBMCs or T cells enriched from blood (not recorded which). Every receptor here comes from a woman between 40 and 55 years old with acute COVID-19. Both conserved end residues are part of each CDR3. A D gene is named only where the DNA matches it firmly. A clone size is listed for some rows: how often the clone was seen (once, few, many), or a class if it is expanded.

- - TRBJ1-6 TRBV7-2 CASSLDSYNSPLHF TGTGCCAGCAGCTTAGACAGCTATAATTCACCCCTCCACTTT
- - TRBJ1-3 TRBV18 CASFRQDSSGNTIYF TGTGCCAGCTTCCGACAGGACTCATCTGGAAACACCATATATTTT
TRBD2 - TRBJ2-1 TRBV7-2 CASSMTSGLGNEQFF TGTGCCAGCAGCATGACTAGCGGGTTGGGGAATGAGCAGTTCTTC
- few TRBJ1-2 TRBV11-2 CASSLDRSRGYTF TGTGCCAGCAGCTTAGACCGGTCCCGCGGCTACACCTTC
- - TRBJ1-1 TRBV23-1 CASSQRPIPKDTEAFF TGCGCCAGCAGTCAGCGGCCCATCCCGAAGGACACTGAAGCTTTCTTT
TRBD1 - TRBJ1-1 TRBV10-2 CASTFSVRQGTEAFF TGCGCCAGCACCTTTTCCGTTAGACAGGGTACTGAAGCTTTCTTT
TRBD2 once TRBJ2-5 TRBV6-1 CASSRLAGGKETQYF TGTGCCAGCAGCCGACTAGCGGGGGGCAAGGAGACCCAGTACTTC
- - TRBJ1-1 TRBV27 CASSGGRLEAFF TGTGCCAGCTCCGGCGGGAGACTCGAAGCTTTCTTT
TRBD1 - TRBJ1-3 TRBV5-1 CASSLAGQPRDTIYF TGCGCCAGCAGCTTGGCGGGACAGCCGAGGGACACCATATATTTT
- - TRBJ1-5 TRBV19 CASSPRWQPQHF TGTGCCAGTAGTCCGCGTTGGCAGCCCCAGCATTTT
- - TRBJ1-2 TRBV28 CASRTQSNYGYTF TGTGCCAGCAGGACTCAATCTAACTATGGCTACACCTTC
TRBD1 few TRBJ1-6 TRBV30 CAWRGDRGHSPLHF TGTGCCTGGAGGGGGGACAGGGGGCATTCACCCCTCCACTTT
- - TRBJ1-2 TRBV11-2 CASTSLGPGYGYTF TGTGCCAGCACCAGCTTGGGGCCTGGATATGGCTACACCTTC
TRBD1 few TRBJ1-1 TRBV5-1 CASSLGGGRTEAFF TGCGCCAGCAGCTTGGGAGGGGGCCGGACTGAAGCTTTCTTT
- - TRBJ1-5 TRBV7-2 CASSSQVGPNQPQHF TGTGCCAGCAGCTCACAGGTGGGCCCTAATCAGCCCCAGCATTTT
- - TRBJ1-3 TRBV5-1 CASSVDGGSGNTIYF TGCGCCAGCAGCGTTGACGGCGGCTCTGGAAACACCATATATTTT
- once TRBJ1-4 TRBV7-6 CASSFTGREDEKLFF TGTGCCAGCAGCTTTACAGGGAGGGAGGATGAAAAACTGTTTTTT
- - TRBJ2-2 TRBV27 CATGGGASRSGELFF TGTGCCACTGGAGGAGGGGCCTCTAGATCCGGGGAGCTGTTTTTT
- - TRBJ1-4 TRBV24-1 CATSDPGYGEKLFF TGTGCCACCAGTGATCCAGGGTACGGCGAAAAACTGTTTTTT
TRBD1 - TRBJ1-1 TRBV7-9 CASSLWTGGNTEAFF TGTGCCAGCAGCCTTTGGACAGGGGGCAATACTGAAGCTTTCTTT
TRBD1 once TRBJ1-2 TRBV7-9 CASTDRASNYGYTF TGTGCCAGCACCGACAGGGCGAGCAACTATGGCTACACCTTC
- - TRBJ2-2 TRBV27 CASSLLRGSVTNTGELFF TGTGCCAGCAGTTTATTAAGGGGTTCAGTAACGAACACCGGGGAGCTGTTTTTT
- - TRBJ2-3 TRBV6-5 CASSYGSLRTDTQYF TGTGCCAGCAGTTATGGGAGCTTGCGCACAGATACGCAGTATTTT
- - TRBJ2-3 TRBV5-1 CASSYMTGSDTQYF TGCGCCAGCAGCTACATGACCGGGTCAGATACGCAGTATTTT
- - TRBJ2-1 TRBV4-1 CASSQGHVAYNEQFF TGCGCCAGCAGCCAGGGACATGTGGCCTACAATGAGCAGTTCTTC
- - TRBJ2-3 TRBV19 CASSVGATDTQYF TGTGCCAGTAGTGTGGGGGCGACAGATACGCAGTATTTT
TRBD2 - TRBJ2-1 TRBV3-1/TRBV3-2 CASSEGLASYNEQFF TGTGCCAGCAGCGAGGGACTAGCGAGTTACAATGAGCAGTTCTTC
TRBD2 - TRBJ2-1 TRBV14 CASSQDLGGGVGNEQFF TGTGCCAGCAGCCAAGATCTAGGTGGGGGGGTCGGGAATGAGCAGTTCTTC
TRBD1 once TRBJ1-3 TRBV4-1 CASSPQGLSGNTIYF TGCGCCAGCAGCCCACAGGGGTTGTCCGGAAACACCATATATTTT
- few TRBJ1-1 TRBV6-2/TRBV6-3 CASSYTENTEAFF TGTGCCAGCAGTTATACAGAGAACACTGAAGCTTTCTTT
- - TRBJ1-1 TRBV6-5 CASSLAARGTEAFF TGTGCCAGCAGCCTCGCAGCAAGAGGGACTGAAGCTTTCTTT
- - TRBJ1-1 TRBV28 CASSFSGARGNTEAFF TGTGCCAGCAGTTTCTCTGGCGCCCGAGGGAACACTGAAGCTTTCTTT
- - TRBJ1-5 TRBV5-1 CASSTDGGSNQPQHF TGCGCCAGCAGCACCGACGGGGGTAGCAATCAGCCCCAGCATTTT
TRBD1 - TRBJ1-2 TRBV5-1 CASSLAGTGTGYTF TGCGCCAGCAGCTTGGCCGGGACAGGGACCGGCTACACCTTC
TRBD1 - TRBJ1-2 TRBV5-1 CASRSGTGDGYTF TGCGCCAGCAGGTCCGGGACAGGCGATGGCTACACCTTC
- once TRBJ1-3 TRBV9 CASSVARDTIYF TGTGCCAGCAGCGTGGCGAGGGACACCATATATTTT
- - TRBJ1-2 TRBV29-1 CSVLGGGPDYGYTF TGCAGCGTCCTGGGCGGGGGCCCTGACTATGGCTACACCTTC
- - TRBJ2-3 TRBV7-9 CASSSGRGAPDTQYF TGTGCCAGCAGCTCAGGGAGGGGGGCGCCAGATACGCAGTATTTT
- - TRBJ1-2 TRBV13 CASSPGNYGYTF TGTGCCAGCAGCCCAGGGAACTATGGCTACACCTTC
- - TRBJ1-2 TRBV27 CASSMEGPRGDYTF TGTGCCAGCAGTATGGAGGGCCCACGGGGCGACTACACCTTC
TRBD1 - TRBJ1-5 TRBV7-9 CASSLDGTGNQPQHF TGTGCCAGCAGCTTAGACGGGACAGGAAATCAGCCCCAGCATTTT
TRBD2 - TRBJ2-1 TRBV29-1 CSVYGLAGGLYNEQFF TGCAGCGTCTACGGACTAGCGGGGGGTCTGTACAATGAGCAGTTCTTC
- - TRBJ1-2 TRBV6-5 CASSPGAGWSGYTF TGTGCCAGCAGTCCAGGGGCAGGGTGGAGTGGCTACACCTTC
- - TRBJ1-1 TRBV19 CASSKQGLNTEAFF TGTGCCAGTAGTAAGCAGGGGTTGAACACTGAAGCTTTCTTT
TRBD1 - TRBJ1-2 TRBV25-1 CASSATGTGVRGYTF TGTGCCAGCAGTGCCACCGGGACAGGGGTAAGAGGCTACACCTTC
- - TRBJ2-1 TRBV7-2 CASKSAAAYNEQFF TGTGCCAGCAAATCGGCAGCGGCCTACAATGAGCAGTTCTTC
- - TRBJ1-1 TRBV10-2 CAIGDDFSEAFF TGCGCCATCGGAGATGATTTTTCTGAAGCTTTCTTT
- once TRBJ1-1 TRBV29-1 CSVARGGLMNTEAFF TGCAGCGTTGCTAGGGGGGGTCTTATGAACACTGAAGCTTTCTTT
TRBD1 - TRBJ1-4 TRBV11-2 CASSARQGATNEKLFF TGTGCCAGCAGCGCTAGACAGGGAGCAACTAATGAAAAACTGTTTTTT
- - TRBJ2-7 TRBV27 CASSPRGFSYEQYF TGTGCCAGCAGCCCACGGGGGTTTAGCTACGAGCAGTACTTC
TRBD1 - TRBJ2-5 TRBV5-5 CASSLDSTGGAETQYF TGTGCCAGCAGCTTGGACTCGACAGGGGGTGCGGAGACCCAGTACTTC
- - TRBJ2-1 TRBV11-1 CASSSTRGYNEQFF TGTGCCAGCAGCTCCACCCGCGGCTACAATGAGCAGTTCTTC
TRBD1 - TRBJ2-5 TRBV7-3 CASSLTGTGLQETQYF TGTGCCAGCAGCTTAACGGGGACAGGGTTGCAAGAGACCCAGTACTTC
- - TRBJ2-2 TRBV6-1 CASSEGPGAITGELFF TGTGCCAGCAGTGAGGGGCCAGGGGCTATCACCGGGGAGCTGTTTTTT
- - TRBJ1-2 TRBV9 CASSVTGGTNYGYTF TGTGCCAGCAGTGTGACGGGGGGGACTAACTATGGCTACACCTTC